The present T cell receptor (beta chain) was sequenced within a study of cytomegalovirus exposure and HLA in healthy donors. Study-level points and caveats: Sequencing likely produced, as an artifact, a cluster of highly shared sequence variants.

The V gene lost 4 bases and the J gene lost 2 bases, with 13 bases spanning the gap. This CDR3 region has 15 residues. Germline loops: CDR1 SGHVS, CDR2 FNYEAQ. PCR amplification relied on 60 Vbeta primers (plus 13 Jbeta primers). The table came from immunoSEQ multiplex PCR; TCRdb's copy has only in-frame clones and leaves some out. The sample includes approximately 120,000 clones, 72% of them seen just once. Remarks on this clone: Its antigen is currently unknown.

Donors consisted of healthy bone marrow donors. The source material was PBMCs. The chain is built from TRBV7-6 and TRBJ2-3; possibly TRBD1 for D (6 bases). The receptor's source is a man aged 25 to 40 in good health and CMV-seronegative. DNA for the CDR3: TGTGCCAGCAGCTCACAACAGGGAGACACAGATACGCAGTATTTT. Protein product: CASSSQQGDTDTQYF.